This TCR beta chain was recovered during a study of T cells in tuberculosis. For the study at large: Sequenced TCRs come from CD1B-GMM tetramer-binding T cells.

After thawing and overnight rest, PBMC were stained with GMM-loaded CD1B tetramer, viability dye and anti-CD3 for sorting. The CD1B tetramers carried C32 glucose monomycolate purified from Rhodococcus equi. Approximately 100,000 tetramer-negative cells were sorted from each donor. Regarding the study as a whole: The stringent gate may have excluded weak CD1B-GMM tetramer binders.

Germline CDR1 and CDR2: MNHNS and SASEGT. The CDR3 is made up of 13 amino acids. Unmatched junction bases numbered 5, after V lost 7 bases and J lost 6 bases. No alpha-beta pairing information exists for these sequences. Assay used: immunoSEQ multiplex PCR; TCRdb lists only in-frame clones, some missing. The repertoire holds 60,000 or so clones, with about four fifths as singletons. Sequenced sample: CD1b-GMM tetramer-negative cells sorted from PBMCs. The chain couples TRBV6-1 to TRBJ1-5; 8 nucleotides line up with TRBD1. The TCR comes from an adult woman with latent tuberculosis. CDR3 nucleotides: TGTGCCAGCACGGACAGGGAGGTTCAGCCCCAGCATTTT. Translating gives CASTDREVQPQHF.